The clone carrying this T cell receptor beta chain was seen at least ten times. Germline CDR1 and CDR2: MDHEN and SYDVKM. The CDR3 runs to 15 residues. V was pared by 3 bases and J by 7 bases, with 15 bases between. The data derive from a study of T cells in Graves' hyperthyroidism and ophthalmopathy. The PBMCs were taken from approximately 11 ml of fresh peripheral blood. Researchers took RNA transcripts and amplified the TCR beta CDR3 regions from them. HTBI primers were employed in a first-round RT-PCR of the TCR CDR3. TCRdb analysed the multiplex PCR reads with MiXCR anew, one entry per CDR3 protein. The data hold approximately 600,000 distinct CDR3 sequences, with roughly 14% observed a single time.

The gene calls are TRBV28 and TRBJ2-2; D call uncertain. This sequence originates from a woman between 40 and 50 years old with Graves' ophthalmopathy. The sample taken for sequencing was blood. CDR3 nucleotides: TGTGCCAGCAGTTTCTTAAGGTTTAACGACGGGGAGCTGTTTTTT. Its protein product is CASSFLRFNDGELFF.